This T cell receptor (beta chain) was retrieved from a study of shared clonotypes between healthy human individuals. It was CD45RO-negative cells, positively selected for CCR7, that made up naive CD8 cells, with terminally differentiated effector memory CD45RA+ cells excluded. Germline V lookup: CDR1 SGHNT, CDR2 YYREEE (reference sequence). V was clipped by 3 bases and J by 7 bases; unmatched bases: 10. This CDR3 spans 16 amino acids. This clone was counted a single time. Here immunoSEQ multiplex PCR was the method, and the copy in TCRdb shows in-frame clones only, minus some. The sample comprises 2 million or so clones, about 95% of which are singletons, and 0.9% to 1.3% rests with the top ten.

The sequenced material came from naive CD8+ T cells sorted from blood. The chain links TRBV5-4 to TRBJ2-1; 10 nucleotides line up with TRBD2. The clonotype was recovered from a man aged 18 to 30 in good health. The CDR3 protein is CASSYLAGGPLNEQFF. The CDR3, as DNA: TGTGCCAGCAGCTATTTAGCGGGGGGACCCCTGAATGAGCAGTTCTTC.